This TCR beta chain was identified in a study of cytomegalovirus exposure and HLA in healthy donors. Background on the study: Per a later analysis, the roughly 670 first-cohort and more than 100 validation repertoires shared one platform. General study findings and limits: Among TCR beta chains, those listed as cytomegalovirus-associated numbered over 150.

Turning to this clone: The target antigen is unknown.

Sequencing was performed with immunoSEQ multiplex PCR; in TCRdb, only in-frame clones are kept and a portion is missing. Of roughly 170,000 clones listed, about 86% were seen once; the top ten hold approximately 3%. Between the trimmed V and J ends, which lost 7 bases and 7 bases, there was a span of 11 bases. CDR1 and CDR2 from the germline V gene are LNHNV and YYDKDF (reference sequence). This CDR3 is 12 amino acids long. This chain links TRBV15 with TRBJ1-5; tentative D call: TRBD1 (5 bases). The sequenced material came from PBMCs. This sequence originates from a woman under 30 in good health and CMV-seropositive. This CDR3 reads CATKGSEQPQHF. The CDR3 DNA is TGTGCCACCAAGGGGTCGGAGCAGCCCCAGCATTTT.